These 19 T cell receptor beta chains originate from one sample sequenced in a study of blood T cells in healthy people across ages. The second PCR ran about 6 to 11 cycles with a sample-barcoded 5' primer and J-beta primers. Each CDR3 protein gets one entry after TCRdb re-called the 5' RACE reads with MiXCR. Among approximately 770,000 distinct CDR3 sequences listed, nearly 60% were seen once. The sequencing sample was made of blood. The source is a man aged 25-45 years in good health.

This clonotype was seen only a few times. This rearrangement joins TRBV7-2 to TRBJ2-1; maybe TRBD1 (6 bases). The CDR3 totals 12 residues. Germline-derived CDR1 and CDR2 are SGHTA and FQGNSA. V lost 4 bases and J lost 9, with 10 bases in between. CDR3 DNA sequence: TGTGCCAGCAGCTGGGGGCAGGGTGAGCAGTTCTTC. It yields the protein CASSWGQGEQFF.

The chain has TRBV18 and TRBJ2-4; 12 bases map to TRBD2. The assigned J gene may be wrong: the sequence end matches TRBJ2-7 better. Germline V CDR1 and CDR2: KGHSH, LQKENI. This CDR3 region has 14 residues. The CDR3: CASSPSSGGDEQYF. Written as DNA, the CDR3 is TGTGCCAGCTCACCCTCTAGCGGGGGGGACGAGCAGTACTTC.

The CDR3 DNA is TGCAGCGTTGGAAGGGAGGGCGAGCAGTACTTC. Protein sequence: CSVGREGEQYF. The chain couples TRBV29-1 to TRBJ2-4; TRBD2 aligns across 7 bases. The J call may be wrong; the DNA end is better matched by TRBJ2-7. The CDR3 extends over 11 amino acids. Germline lookup yields CDR1 SQVTM and CDR2 ANQGSEA.

CDR3 sequence reads: CSAPASGATDTQYF. The CDR3 DNA reads TGCAGTGCTCCCGCTAGCGGCGCCACAGATACGCAGTATTTT. The chain uses TRBV20-1 and TRBJ2-3; 7 bases align to TRBD2. V shed 5 bases, J shed 2 bases, and the junction held 7 bases outside the gene matches. Per the germline V gene, CDR1 is DFQATT and CDR2 is SNEGSKA (reference sequence). The CDR3 loop spans 14 amino acids.

The gene calls are TRBV5-1 and TRBJ1-1; maybe TRBD1 (6 bases). The CDR3 contains 14 residues. CDR1 and CDR2 (germline): SGHRS, YFSETQ. V was clipped by 6 bases and J by 7 bases, with 19 bases between them. The CDR3 protein is CASKTGDPWGEAFF. The CDR3 bases are TGCGCCAGCAAGACAGGCGACCCGTGGGGTGAAGCTTTCTTT.

About this clonotype itself: This sequence may be a read error, since a much larger clone differs from it by one base. This sequence joins TRBV28 and TRBJ2-7, with a tentative D call TRBD2 (5 bases). Germline assignment: CDR1 MDHEN and CDR2 SYDVKM. Trimming removed 10 bases from V and 7 bases from J, with 23 bases in between. The CDR3 contains 14 residues. CDR3 coding DNA: TGTGCCAACCGGGCTCGGGCACTAGTGGGGGAGCAGTACTTC. Protein product: CANRARALVGEQYF.

In the case of this clonotype: A much larger clonotype is one base distant, so this may be a read error. The chain uses TRBV3-1 and TRBJ2-5; no reliable D call. Looked up from germline, CDR1 is LGHDT and CDR2 is YNNKEL (reference sequence). The CDR3 is 14 amino acids. The V gene lost 8 bases and the J gene lost 4 bases, with 17 bases spanning the gap. The CDR3 region is CASDRPELSETQYF. The CDR3 DNA sequence: TGTGCCAGCGACCGCCCGGAGCTTTCAGAGACCCAGTACTTC.

This rearrangement joins TRBV20-1 to TRBJ2-3, with D unclear. The CDR3 is 12 amino acids. Trimming removed 3 bases from V and 2 bases from J, with 6 bases in between. The germline CDR1 and CDR2 sequences are DFQATT and SNEGSKA (reference sequence). CDR3 protein: CSASQLTDTQYF. CDR3 DNA: TGCAGTGCTAGTCAGCTCACAGATACGCAGTATTTT.

This sequence joins TRBV5-5 and TRBJ2-1, with 10 bases aligning to TRBD2. Matching the DNA end better, TRBJ2-7 makes the J call doubtful. Germline V gives CDR1 SGHKS, CDR2 YYEKEE (reference sequence). This CDR3 comprises 15 residues. The CDR3 reads CASSSGLAAYNEQYF. CDR3 in DNA: TGTGCCAGCAGCTCTGGACTAGCGGCCTACAATGAGCAGTACTTC.

V is TRBV28 and J is TRBJ2-7; perhaps D is TRBD1 or TRBD2 (6 bases each). Germline loops: CDR1 MDHEN, CDR2 SYDVKM. This CDR3 spans 13 amino acids. The ends were cut back, 8 bases at V and 2 bases at J, with 13 bases in the middle. In nucleotides, the CDR3 is TGTGCCAGCGAGGGGGGATGGGCCTACGAGCAGTACTTC. Its translation: CASEGGWAYEQYF.

This clonotype was seen only a few times. This chain joins TRBV27 and TRBJ2-3; 8 bases are a match to TRBD2. CDR3 length: 17 amino acids. CDR1 and CDR2 from the germline V gene are MNHEY and SMNVEV (reference sequence). Trimming cost V 4 bases and J 9 bases; bases outside gene matches: 18. CDR3 region: CASSWVRAGGLDRTQYF. CDR3 nucleotide sequence: TGTGCCAGCAGTTGGGTAAGGGCGGGGGGCCTCGATCGGACGCAGTATTTT.

V is TRBV7-2 and J is TRBJ2-5; perhaps TRBD1 as D (6 bases). Trimming pared 8 bases from V and 4 bases from J, leaving 17 bases between. This CDR3 spans 14 amino acids. The germline V gene encodes CDR1 SGHTA and CDR2 FQGNSA. CDR3 sequence: CASGWKWGRETQYF. In DNA, the CDR3 is TGTGCCAGCGGCTGGAAATGGGGGCGAGAGACCCAGTACTTC.

In its sample, this clonotype was seen many times. This rearrangement joins TRBV11-2 to TRBJ2-3, with 7 bases fitting TRBD2. The CDR3 has 14 residues. The V gene end was trimmed by 0 bases and the J gene end by 7 bases; junction bases not matched to a gene: 4. Per germline, CDR1 SGHAT and CDR2 FQNNGV. CDR3: CASSLEPSGNTQYF. The DNA of the CDR3 is TGTGCCAGCAGCTTAGAACCTAGCGGAAATACGCAGTATTTT.

This clonotype was counted between two and nine times. The J gene is TRBJ2-3, the V gene TRBV4-2; D not certain. V was cut by 3 bases and J by 2 bases, with 24 bases left in between. The CDR3 extends over 19 amino acids. The germline gives CDR1 LGHNA, CDR2 YNFKEQ. In nucleotides, the CDR3 is TGTGCCAGCAGCCATTCCTTTTTTCCAGGCCTTGGATACACAGATACGCAGTATTTT. It translates to CASSHSFFPGLGYTDTQYF.

The chain recombines TRBV4-2 with TRBJ2-3; 11 bases fit TRBD2. CDR1 is LGHNA and CDR2 is YNFKEQ in the germline V gene. The length of the CDR3 is 17 residues. Germline trimming cut 0 bases from V and 14 bases from J; bases unmatched to any gene: 16. CDR3 bases: TGTGCCAGCAGCCAAGAAAGTTTTCGGGGTAGCGGGAGGGCCCTGTATTTT. Its translation: CASSQESFRGSGRALYF.

This clonotype has a handful of counts. This chain connects TRBV7-2 to TRBJ2-7; D is perhaps TRBD2 (6 bases). Germline CDR1 SGHTA, CDR2 FQGNSA. Trimming pared 2 bases from V and 2 bases from J, leaving 19 bases between. The CDR3 contains 17 residues. The DNA of the CDR3 is TGTGCCAGCAGCTTATTAGTCGGTAGTAGCGGAGCCTACGAGCAGTACTTC. Its translation: CASSLLVGSSGAYEQYF. Full variable domain (missing parts from reference TRBV7-2 and TRBJ2-7): GAGVSQSPSNKVTEKGKDVELRCDPISGHTALYWYRQSLGQGLEFLIYFQGNSAPDKSGLPSDRFSAERTGGSVSTLTIQRTQQEDSAVYLCASSLLVGSSGAYEQYFGPGTRLTVT.

This clonotype was seen just once. The chain carries TRBV7-9 and TRBJ2-7, with 13 bases lining up with TRBD2. Germline assignment: CDR1 SEHNR and CDR2 FQNEAQ (reference sequence). The CDR3 is made up of 15 amino acids. J was trimmed by 6 bases and V by 3 bases; bases with no gene match: 5. The CDR3 region is CASSFTGTSGAEQYF. The CDR3, as DNA: TGTGCCAGCAGCTTCACCGGGACTAGCGGGGCCGAGCAGTACTTC.

This clonotype was picked up one time. The CDR3 DNA reads as TGTGCCAGCTCACCTTACTCACTCCGGGACAACGGGAACACCGGGGAGCTGTTTTTT. Protein product: CASSPYSLRDNGNTGELFF. The chain joins TRBV18 to TRBJ2-2; a possible D gene is TRBD1 (6 bases). Per germline, CDR1 KGHSH and CDR2 LQKENI. V lost 3 bases to trimming and J lost 1 base, with 21 bases between them. CDR3 length equals 19 residues.

This clonotype was seen ten or more times. The chain recombines TRBV27 with TRBJ2-1; D gene unclear. CDR1 and CDR2 from the germline V gene are MNHEY and SMNVEV (reference sequence). The CDR3 is 11 amino acids. The V gene lost 10 bases and the J gene lost 7 bases, with 11 bases spanning the gap. The CDR3 DNA follows: TGTGCCACTCGGCTCGGGAATGAGCAGTTCTTC. Its translation: CATRLGNEQFF.